Below, 6 T cell receptor beta chains from the same sample are listed, as sequenced in a study of T cell responses to AZD1222 COVID-19 vaccine. Measured with immunoSEQ multiplex PCR; TCRdb has only the in-frame clones, and not every one. The table has around 150,000 clones, roughly 94% seen once. The input for sequencing was peripheral blood, taken 28 days after the second AZD1222 dose. Receptors were obtained from an adult who received the AZD1222 COVID-19 vaccine.

The rearrangement joins TRBV19 to TRBJ1-2, with a weak D call TRBD1 (6 bases). Between the trimmed V and J ends, which lost 6 bases and 4 bases, there was a span of 21 bases. This CDR3 has 16 residues. Germline V gene sequence: CDR1 LNHDA, CDR2 SQIVND (reference sequence). CDR3 nucleotides: TGTGCCAGTAGGTTTATCCCCTTCGACAGGATCTATGGCTACACCTTC. Its translation is CASRFIPFDRIYGYTF.

The J gene is TRBJ1-2, the V gene TRBV19; D might be TRBD1 (6 bases). Deletions cut 3 bases from V and 5 bases from J, with 16 bases between. The CDR3 is made up of 15 amino acids. CDR1 is LNHDA, CDR2 SQIVND, per germline (reference sequence). For the CDR3, the DNA is TGTGCCAGTAGTATCGCGGCGGGGGGCGCTTATGGCTACACCTTC. Protein sequence: CASSIAAGGAYGYTF. Looking up the rest from reference TRBV19 and TRBJ1-2 gives the full variable domain: DGGITQSPKYLFRKEGQNVTLSCEQNLNHDAMYWYRQDPGQGLRLIYYSQIVNDFQKGDIAEGYSVSREKKESFPLTVTSAQKNPTAFYLCASSIAAGGAYGYTFGSGTRLTVV.

This chain uses TRBV7-8 with TRBJ2-1; 10 nucleotides line up with TRBD2. V lost 5 bases to trimming and J lost 2 bases; unmatched junction nucleotides: 6. In germline, CDR1 is SGHVS, CDR2 FQNEAQ. The CDR3 is made up of 16 amino acids. The CDR3 region is CASSPTSGSAYNEQFF. In nucleotides, the CDR3 is TGTGCCAGCAGCCCGACTAGCGGGTCCGCCTACAATGAGCAGTTCTTC.

This clone was observed a handful of times. The rearrangement links TRBV9 to TRBJ2-3; the D gene is possibly TRBD2 (6 bases). This CDR3 spans 16 amino acids. Trimming shortened V by 0 bases and J by 2 bases, and 13 bases separated the two germline ends. Germline assignment: CDR1 SGDLS and CDR2 YYNGEE. For the CDR3, the DNA is TGTGCCAGCAGCGTAGGAAAGCGGGCCTTCACAGATACGCAGTATTTT. It yields the protein CASSVGKRAFTDTQYF.

The chain links TRBV19 to TRBJ1-3, with D possibly matching TRBD1 (5 bases). The CDR3 spans 14 residues. Per the germline V gene, CDR1 is LNHDA and CDR2 is SQIVND (reference sequence). V was clipped by 5 bases and J by 2 bases, with 10 bases between them. The DNA for the CDR3 is TGTGCCAGTAGTCTCGGGGCAGCTGGAAACACCATATATTTT. This translates into CASSLGAAGNTIYF.

The V gene is TRBV19, the J gene TRBJ1-6, with 9 bases lining up with TRBD1. CDR3 size: 15 residues. Trimming took 5 bases from V and 5 from J; bases not matched to a gene: 4. Per the germline V gene, CDR1 is LNHDA and CDR2 is SQIVND (reference sequence). The DNA for the CDR3 is TGTGCCAGTAGTGTGACAGGGGGGGATAATTCACCCCTCCACTTT. Its translation: CASSVTGGDNSPLHF.